The entry below gives a single TCR beta chain sequence along with its context. What it recognizes is unknown. This entry comes from a study of CD8+CD57+ T cells in acquired aplastic anemia. Notes on the study in general: Researchers reported that CD8+ Simpson's diversity was not significantly different in patients versus controls.

The template used for profiling TCR beta VDJ and CDR3 was genomic DNA. TCRdb re-derived calls from the reads in MiXCR, one entry per CDR3 protein. The sample records roughly 61,000 distinct CDR3 sequences, around 50% being singletons. The germline V and J ends were trimmed by 7 bases and 3 bases, with 13 bases remaining between them. Germline V lookup: CDR1 SEHNR, CDR2 FQNEAQ (reference sequence). This CDR3 is 13 amino acids long. Sequencing involved patients with CD8+CD57+ cell expansion previously shown by flow cytometry. The receptor was derived from a human donor with aplastic anemia. The sequenced sample was sorted CD4+, CD8+, or CD8+CD57+ T cells (not recorded which) from PBMCs. The J gene is TRBJ2-7, the V gene TRBV7-9; a weak D match, TRBD2 (7 bases). The DNA for the CDR3 is TGTGCCAGCATGGCGGGGGCGGTCTACGAGCAGTACTTC. It is translated as CASMAGAVYEQYF.